Shown below are 14 T cell receptor beta chains from a single sample sequenced in a study of T-cell reconstitution after alpha-beta-depleted transplantation in children. This sample's TCRbeta library carried unique molecular identifier barcodes. TCRdb passed the PCR reads through MiXCR, listing each CDR3 protein once. The sample carries about 540,000 distinct CDR3 sequences, roughly a quarter recorded once. The sequencing here drew on PBMCs, taken before TCRalphabeta/CD19-depleted stem cell transplant. The receptors come from a boy under two years old with Wiskott-Aldrich syndrome, due to receive a stem cell transplant.

The chain has TRBV20-1 and TRBJ1-1; D not certain. CDR1 and CDR2 from the germline V gene are DFQATT and SNEGSKA (reference sequence). V was clipped by 4 bases and J by 0 bases, with 9 bases between them. The CDR3 covers 13 residues. The CDR3 sequence is CSANMKMNTEAFF. In nucleotides, the CDR3 is TGCAGTGCTAACATGAAGATGAACACTGAAGCTTTCTTT.

The chain uses TRBV6-1 and TRBJ2-2; D unclear. The ends were cut back, 6 bases at V and 1 base at J, with 18 bases in the middle. CDR1 and CDR2 (germline): MNHNS, SASEGT. CDR3 length: 17 residues. The CDR3 here is CASRRISNLLNTGELFF. CDR3 nucleotides: TGTGCCAGCAGGAGGATCTCGAATCTATTGAACACCGGGGAGCTGTTTTTT.

This clonotype was recorded a few times. The CDR3 DNA sequence: TGTGCCAGCAGCGGCGGACAGGGGGCGTCCTACAATGAGCAGTTCTTC. Encoded protein: CASSGGQGASYNEQFF. The rearrangement joins TRBV5-6 to TRBJ2-1; TRBD1 agrees at 11 bases. With V trimmed by 4 bases and J by 1 base, 4 bases remained unmatched. Germline-derived CDR1 and CDR2 are SGHDT and YYEEEE. This CDR3 has 16 residues.

This clonotype was picked up a small number of times. The chain couples TRBV5-6 to TRBJ2-1; 12 bases map to TRBD2. The CDR3 has 16 amino acids. In germline, CDR1 is SGHDT, CDR2 YYEEEE. With V trimmed by 1 base and J by 9 bases, 8 bases remained unmatched. In DNA form, the CDR3 reads TGTGCCAGCAGCTTGCCACCCCCTAGCGGGAGGGGTGAGCAGTTCTTC. Its protein product is CASSLPPPSGRGEQFF.

This clonotype was found a few times. The chain couples TRBV3-1 to TRBJ2-1; TRBD2 matches 10 bases. The germline V gene encodes CDR1 LGHDT and CDR2 YNNKEL (reference sequence). There are 16 residues in the CDR3. The ends lost 0 bases at V and 4 bases at J; junction bases unmatched: 3. CDR3 residues: CASSQDASGGYNEQFF. In DNA, the CDR3 is TGTGCCAGCAGCCAAGACGCTAGCGGGGGATACAATGAGCAGTTCTTC.

The rearrangement links TRBV5-1 to TRBJ1-1; no definite D call. The CDR3 loop spans 16 amino acids. The germline CDR1 and CDR2 sequences are SGHRS and YFSETQ. With 0 bases removed from V and 1 base from J, the gap between germline ends came to 13 bases. The CDR3 loop reads CASSLGAGSKNTEAFF. The CDR3 region has the DNA TGCGCCAGCAGCTTGGGGGCGGGCAGTAAGAACACTGAAGCTTTCTTT.

A few counts support this clonotype. The chain is built from TRBV13 and TRBJ2-7, with D possibly TRBD2 on 5 matching bases. Germline CDR1 PRHDT, CDR2 FYEKMQ (reference sequence). V lost 2 bases and J 4 bases, leaving 12 bases between the germline ends. The CDR3 contains 14 residues. This CDR3 reads CASSLRGRIYEQYF. The DNA for the CDR3 is TGTGCCAGCAGCTTACGTGGGAGAATTTACGAGCAGTACTTC.

The chain joins TRBV11-2 to TRBJ2-7; D tentatively reads TRBD1 or TRBD2 (5 bases each). The CDR3 sequence is 13 residues long. Germline values: CDR1 SGHAT, CDR2 FQNNGV. V lost 6 bases to trimming and J lost 6 bases, with 15 bases between them. Here the CDR3 reads CASSGASLREQYF. Here the CDR3 DNA reads TGTGCCAGCAGTGGGGCTAGCCTACGCGAGCAGTACTTC.

V and J are TRBV5-1 and TRBJ2-5; 14 bases agree with TRBD2. Trimming removed 4 bases from V and 2 bases from J; junction bases left unmatched: 13. Germline V gene lookup returns CDR1 SGHRS and CDR2 YFSETQ. The length of the CDR3 is 19 residues. The CDR3 is CASSRGLAGEYTLQETQYF. In DNA, the CDR3 is TGCGCCAGCAGCAGGGGACTAGCGGGAGAATACACACTACAAGAGACCCAGTACTTC.

This clonotype was detected only a few times. The rearrangement uses TRBV5-1 and TRBJ2-7, with D perhaps matching TRBD2 (6 bases). Germline V CDR1 and CDR2: SGHRS, YFSETQ. This CDR3 comprises 14 residues. The V end lost 5 bases, the J end lost 2 bases, and 14 bases lay between the germline ends. The DNA for the CDR3 is TGCGCCAGCAGGACCTTAGCGGAGACCTACGAGCAGTACTTC. Protein: CASRTLAETYEQYF.

About this clonotype itself: One end of the junction varies from germline; a read error may be responsible. The J gene is TRBJ2-5, the V gene TRBV20-1, with TRBD2 as a possible D gene (5 bases). The CDR3 is 12 residues long. Germline loops: CDR1 DFQATT, CDR2 SNEGSKA (reference sequence). The CDR3 DNA follows: TGCGGTGCGAGGAGGCGCGAGGAGACCCAGTACTTC. Translated, it gives CGARRREETQYF.

V usage is TRBV20-1 and J usage is TRBJ1-2; a weak D match, TRBD1 (6 bases). This CDR3 comprises 10 residues. Germline V gives CDR1 DFQATT, CDR2 SNEGSKA (reference sequence). The CDR3 loop reads CRTRGYGYTF. The CDR3 coding sequence is TGCAGGACCAGGGGATATGGCTACACCTTC.

The chain recombines TRBV4-1 with TRBJ2-1; D is uncertain. The V end was cut by 5 bases, the J end by 0 bases, with 11 bases between. Germline V lookup: CDR1 MGHRA, CDR2 YSYEKL. The CDR3 has 15 residues. The CDR3: CASSTHTSSYNEQFF. The CDR3 bases are TGCGCCAGCAGCACACACACGAGCTCCTACAATGAGCAGTTCTTC.

This clonotype was picked up a small number of times. V gene TRBV12-3 or TRBV12-4 combines with J gene TRBJ2-2, with D possibly TRBD1 on 6 matching bases. The CDR3 runs 14 residues. V dropped 6 bases and J dropped 4 bases, with 12 bases sitting between them. CDR3 in amino acids: CASRVTGSTGELFF. CDR3 DNA sequence: TGTGCCAGCAGGGTCACAGGGAGCACCGGGGAGCTGTTTTTT.